This paragraph reports one T cell receptor (beta chain). This sample is drawn from a study of cytomegalovirus exposure and HLA in healthy donors. The V end was cut by 4 bases, the J end by 5 bases, with 9 bases between. The CDR3 has 13 residues. CDR1 SGHDN and CDR2 FVKESK come from the germline V gene. It was with 60 Vbeta and 13 Jbeta primers that the PCR ran. Using immunoSEQ multiplex PCR, the repertoire was profiled, and TCRdb retains in-frame clones only, with some absent. This table has over 150,000 clones, 60% to 85% appearing once. Material for sequencing was PBMCs. The chain links TRBV14 to TRBJ2-1; TRBD1 is a possible D gene (5 bases). This receptor was identified in a woman in her forties in good health and CMV-seronegative. The DNA for the CDR3 is TGTGCCAGCAGCCCACAGGACCACAATGAGCAGTTCTTC. Protein product: CASSPQDHNEQFF.